One sample yielded the 8 T cell receptor beta chains listed below, sequenced in a study of technical replicates of blood from several donors. TCRdb keeps only in-frame clones here, not all; method: immunoSEQ multiplex PCR. The sample yields approximately 15,000 clones, just under 85% seen once. The sequencing input was PBMCs. The receptors originated from a human donor in good health.

This chain connects TRBV19 to TRBJ1-5; D is possibly TRBD1 (6 bases). This CDR3 has 13 residues. With 7 bases removed from V and 5 bases from J, the gap between germline ends came to 12 bases. Germline V gene data show CDR1 as LNHDA and CDR2 as SQIVND (reference sequence). The CDR3 loop is CASTYRDYQPQHF. For the CDR3, the DNA is TGTGCCAGTACTTACAGGGATTATCAGCCCCAGCATTTT. Looking up the rest from reference TRBV19 and TRBJ1-5 gives the full variable domain: DGGITQSPKYLFRKEGQNVTLSCEQNLNHDAMYWYRQDPGQGLRLIYYSQIVNDFQKGDIAEGYSVSREKKESFPLTVTSAQKNPTAFYLCASTYRDYQPQHFGDGTRLSIL.

The chain couples TRBV6-6 to TRBJ2-7; 10 bases agree with TRBD1. The V segment lost 4 bases and the J segment 4 bases; nucleotides outside the gene matches: 4. The CDR3 has 14 residues. Germline V lookup: CDR1 MNHNY, CDR2 SVGAGI (reference sequence). The CDR3 DNA sequence: TGTGCCAGCAGTTCGACAGGGGGCGTTTACGAGCAGTACTTC. Translated: CASSSTGGVYEQYF.

The genes are TRBV11-3 and TRBJ2-1, with 8 bases identical to TRBD2. Germline V gives CDR1 SGHNT, CDR2 YENEEA. Losses at the gene ends were 3 bases for V and 6 bases for J; bases not matched to a gene: 7. The CDR3 spans 15 residues. DNA for the CDR3: TGTGCCAGCAGCTTCGGGCTAGCGGGCCTCAATGAGCAGTTCTTC. Translated: CASSFGLAGLNEQFF.

The J gene is TRBJ2-7, the V gene TRBV19; TRBD2 matches 10 bases. Per the germline V gene, CDR1 is LNHDA and CDR2 is SQIVND (reference sequence). This CDR3 comprises 13 residues. J lost 1 base, V lost 10 bases, and 4 bases had no gene match. The CDR3 loop is CATSSGRSYEQYF. DNA of the CDR3: TGTGCCACTTCTAGCGGGAGATCCTACGAGCAGTACTTC.

J is TRBJ2-5 and V is TRBV2; 7 nucleotides align to TRBD1. Germline V gene data show CDR1 as SNHLY and CDR2 as FYNNEI. The trim removed 2 bases at V and 2 bases at J, leaving 2 bases unmatched. This CDR3 has 14 residues. The CDR3 protein is CASSETGQQETQYF. The CDR3 bases are TGTGCCAGCAGTGAAACGGGACAGCAAGAGACCCAGTACTTC.

The chain is built from TRBV2 and TRBJ2-1; 12 bases line up with TRBD2. Germline V gives CDR1 SNHLY, CDR2 FYNNEI. V lost 4 bases and J lost 9; bases outside the gene matches: 7. The CDR3 extends over 15 amino acids. This CDR3 is CASSVTSGSSGEQFF. The CDR3 coding sequence is TGTGCCAGCAGTGTGACTAGCGGGAGTAGCGGTGAGCAGTTCTTC.

The chain is built from TRBV6-6 and TRBJ2-1; D uncertain. V gave up 5 bases and J gave up 12 bases, with 14 bases separating them. Germline V gives CDR1 MNHNY, CDR2 SVGAGI (reference sequence). This CDR3 has 12 amino acids. The CDR3 loop reads CASSPISLGQFF. Here the CDR3 DNA reads TGTGCCAGCAGTCCCATTAGCTTGGGGCAGTTCTTC.

This clone was seen a single time. V and J are TRBV28 and TRBJ2-5, with 10 bases fitting TRBD1. In germline, CDR1 is MDHEN, CDR2 SYDVKM. This CDR3 spans 15 amino acids. With V trimmed by 1 base and J by 3 bases, 2 bases remained unmatched. DNA for the CDR3: TGTGCCAGCAGTTTATCAGGGACAGGGGAAGAGACCCAGTACTTC. As protein: CASSLSGTGEETQYF.